This TCR beta chain is drawn from a study of tumor-infiltrating lymphocytes in primary liver carcinoma. Constant-region priming of approximately 500 ng total RNA yielded TCR beta cDNA. Slightly modified ARM-PCR served as the procedure for the TCR beta libraries. These libraries came from three rounds of nested multiplex PCR. TRBV1-TRBV30 forward and Cbeta reverse primers drove the first two approximately 11-cycle rounds. Using its own MiXCR run on the multiplex PCR reads, TCRdb lists one record per CDR3 protein. Among approximately 88,000 distinct CDR3 sequences, less than 75% were seen once, and the ten largest hold 27%. Germline CDR1 reads SQVTM; CDR2 reads ANQGSEA. V gave up 1 base and J gave up 10 bases, with 20 bases separating them. This CDR3 spans 15 amino acids. Total RNA and DNA came together from roughly 20-30 mg of bulk tissue without cell sorting. Enrolled patients were chronically infected with HBV and treatment-naive.

The receptor was derived from a man between 40 and 49 years old with primary liver carcinoma and hepatitis B virus infection. V is TRBV29-1 and J is TRBJ2-1; unclear D gene. The sequenced sample was tumor-adjacent normal liver tissue. CDR3 amino acids: CSVEGPMRLSLEQFF. CDR3 bases: TGCAGCGTTGAAGGTCCCATGCGTTTGAGCTTGGAGCAGTTCTTC.